This T cell receptor (beta chain) is from a study of T cell responses to AZD1222 COVID-19 vaccine. From germline, CDR1 is SGHAT and CDR2 FQNNGV. This CDR3 is 15 amino acids long. V lost 1 base and J lost 6; bases outside the gene matches: 8. Measured with immunoSEQ multiplex PCR; TCRdb has only the in-frame clones, and not every one. In the table there are 190,000 or so clones, roughly 92% of which are singletons. Specimen: peripheral blood, collected 28 days after the second AZD1222 dose. The sequence derives from an adult who received the AZD1222 COVID-19 vaccine. The chain carries TRBV11-2 and TRBJ1-2, with 7 bases that match TRBD1. The CDR3 is CASSLGQGGRDGYTF. The CDR3 DNA reads as TGTGCCAGCAGCTTAGGACAGGGTGGGCGTGATGGCTACACCTTC.